This T cell receptor beta chain stems from a study of human CD4 T cells and Enterobacteriaceae. Sorting took every CD4+ cell except CD45RA+CCR7+CD95- naive cells, reaching over 98% purity. Germline V gives CDR1 MDHEN, CDR2 SYDVKM. After removal of 11 bases from V and 11 bases from J, the junction contained 13 bases not matched to a gene. This CDR3 has 12 amino acids. Some clones are missing from TCRdb's copy, which holds only in-frame ones; the method was immunoSEQ multiplex PCR. The sample includes tens of thousands of clones, approximately 84% seen only once; the top ten take around 1.7%. The chain uses TRBV28 and TRBJ2-5; 8 bases agree with TRBD1. This TCR was recovered from a human donor in good health. The specimen sequenced was memory CD4+ T cells from blood. CDR3 sequence reads: CAGGQGTGEQYF. The CDR3 DNA reads as TGTGCCGGAGGACAGGGAACAGGGGAGCAGTACTTC.